This T cell receptor beta chain came from a study of molecular identifiers for immune sequencing clone quantification. The CDR3 contains 13 residues. The V gene lost 6 bases and the J gene lost 3 bases, with 11 bases spanning the gap. TCRdb fed the PCR reads into MiXCR, producing one record per CDR3 protein. The data show some 320,000 distinct CDR3 sequences, with over 20% seen just once and 0.75% to 0.85% held by the top ten. Based on a CD8+CD4-CCR7+CD45RA+ profile, naive CD8 T cells were sorted. A note on this clonotype: This may be a read error: a much more frequent sequence differs by one nucleotide. It is likely a read error, because the conserved phenylalanine at the end of the CDR3 is missing.

The chain links TRBV12-3 or TRBV12-4 to TRBJ1-2, with D possibly matching TRBD1 (6 bases). The sequencing input was naive CD8+ T cells from blood, with Jurkat cell RNA spiked in. Regarding subset: FACS-sorted CD8+CD4-CCR7+CD45RA+ naive T cells. The TCR comes from a human donor in good health. Some libraries in this study had Jurkat cell RNA spiked in. The CDR3 loop is CASRHRQDYGYTS. The CDR3 DNA is TGTGCCAGCAGACACAGACAGGACTATGGCTACACCTCC.